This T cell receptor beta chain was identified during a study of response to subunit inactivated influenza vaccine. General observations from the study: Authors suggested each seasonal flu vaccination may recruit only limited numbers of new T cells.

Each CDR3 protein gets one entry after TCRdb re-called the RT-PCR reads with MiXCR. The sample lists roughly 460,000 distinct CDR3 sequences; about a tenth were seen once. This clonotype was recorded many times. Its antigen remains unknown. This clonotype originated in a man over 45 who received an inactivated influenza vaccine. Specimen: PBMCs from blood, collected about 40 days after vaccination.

The CDR3 loop is CSARKTSRADTQYF. The CDR3, as DNA: TGCAGTGCTAGAAAGACTAGCAGGGCAGATACGCAGTATTTT. V usage is TRBV20-1 and J usage is TRBJ2-3; 7 bases map to TRBD2. This CDR3 spans 14 amino acids. Per the germline V gene, CDR1 is DFQATT and CDR2 is SNEGSKA (reference sequence). V lost 2 bases, J lost 4 bases, and 6 bases stayed unmatched.